One sample yielded the 16 T cell receptor beta chains listed below, sequenced in a study of T cells in Graves' hyperthyroidism and ophthalmopathy. TCR beta CDR3 regions were amplified from RNA transcripts. HTBI primers were used for first-round RT-PCR of the TCR CDR3. Via MiXCR, TCRdb re-called the multiplex PCR reads, giving one row per CDR3 protein. The sample records hundreds of thousands of distinct CDR3 sequences, roughly 14% being singletons. The specimen sequenced was blood. The receptors originated from a woman in her 40s with Graves' ophthalmopathy.

This clonotype has a count of ten or more. In nucleotides, the CDR3 is TGCAGCGTTTCCTGGGGCTCGGGCACTGAAGCTTTCTTT. Encoded protein: CSVSWGSGTEAFF. The rearrangement joins TRBV29-1 to TRBJ1-1; perhaps TRBD1 as D (5 bases). Germline CDR1 is SQVTM and CDR2 is ANQGSEA. The CDR3 is 13 amino acids. The V end lost 5 bases, the J end lost 4 bases, and 14 bases lay between the germline ends.

This clonotype was seen at least ten times. The CDR3 sequence: CASSPYPGNTIYF. The CDR3 DNA sequence: TGTGCCAGCAGCCCCTACCCGGGAAACACCATATATTTT. The chain is built from TRBV5-5 and TRBJ1-3; D not certain. Germline lookup yields CDR1 SGHKS and CDR2 YYEKEE (reference sequence). CDR3 size: 13 residues. V was cut by 4 bases and J by 4 bases, with 9 bases left in between.

This clonotype was detected many times. The chain is built from TRBV6-1 and TRBJ1-2; D may be TRBD1 (6 bases). Trimming shortened V by 6 bases and J by 8 bases, and 16 bases separated the two germline ends. Germline values: CDR1 MNHNS, CDR2 SASEGT. The CDR3 totals 13 residues. CDR3 in amino acids: CASSLAGATGYTF. CDR3 sequence (DNA): TGTGCCAGCAGCCTCGCGGGGGCGACCGGCTACACCTTC.

This clonotype has a count of ten or more. The chain is built from TRBV12-3 or TRBV12-4 and TRBJ1-5; a possible D gene is TRBD1 (5 bases). The CDR3 sequence is 18 residues long. Trimming pared 7 bases from V and 0 bases from J, leaving 22 bases between. The CDR3 sequence is CASTPGGKEAFSNQPQHF. CDR3 nucleotide sequence: TGTGCCAGCACCCCTGGGGGAAAGGAGGCCTTTAGCAATCAGCCCCAGCATTTT.

The chain has TRBV9 and TRBJ1-1, with 10 bases that match TRBD1. The junction had 6 bases not matched to a gene; V was cut back by 4 bases and J by 6 bases. The CDR3 totals 14 residues. The germline V gene has CDR1 SGDLS and CDR2 YYNGEE. CDR3 sequence (DNA): TGTGCCAGCAGCCCGGGACAGGGGTATGCTGAAGCTTTCTTT. It encodes CASSPGQGYAEAFF. Full variable domain (missing parts from reference TRBV9 and TRBJ1-1): DSGVTQTPKHLITATGQRVTLRCSPRSGDLSVYWYQQSLDQGLQFLIQYYNGEERAKGNILERFSAQQFPDLHSELNLSSLELGDSALYFCASSPGQGYAEAFFGQGTRLTVV.

This clonotype has at least ten counts. The V call is TRBV9, the J call TRBJ2-2; D might be TRBD1 or TRBD2, each matching 5 bases. There are 17 residues in the CDR3. Germline V CDR1 and CDR2: SGDLS, YYNGEE. V was trimmed by 2 bases and J by 0 bases, leaving 14 bases between them. The CDR3 DNA sequence: TGTGCCAGCAGCGTCTCAACCGGGACGGCGAACACCGGGGAGCTGTTTTTT. The encoded protein is CASSVSTGTANTGELFF.

This clonotype was counted ten times or more. CDR3 nucleotide sequence: TGTGCCAGCAGTCGACCCCATAGCGGGAGCTCCTACGAGCAGTACTTC. This sequence encodes CASSRPHSGSSYEQYF. J is TRBJ2-7 and V is TRBV28, with 9 bases aligning to TRBD2. The CDR3 is made up of 16 amino acids. The V and J ends lost 5 bases and 0 bases, in that order; junction bases with no gene match: 8. CDR1 is MDHEN, CDR2 SYDVKM, per germline. The whole variable domain, filled in from reference TRBV28 and TRBJ2-7, reads DVKVTQSSRYLVKRTGEKVFLECVQDMDHENMFWYRQDPGLGLRLIYFSYDVKMKEKGDIPEGYSVSREKKERFSLILESASTNQTSMYLCASSRPHSGSSYEQYFGPGTRLTVT.

Details on this clonotype: The junction shows a germline mismatch at one end, possibly a read error. This rearrangement joins TRBV6-1 to TRBJ1-5, with D possibly TRBD1 on 6 matching bases. The CDR3 sequence is 15 residues long. Germline CDR1 is MNHNS and CDR2 is SASEGT. Here the CDR3 reads CASSPTGNGNQPQHF. CDR3 sequence (DNA): TGTGCCAGCAGTCCCACAGGGAATGGCAATCAACCCCAGCATTTT.

This clonotype occurred many times. The genes are TRBV11-3 and TRBJ2-7; 9 bases fit TRBD1. Germline CDR1 is SGHNT and CDR2 is YENEEA. This CDR3 comprises 16 residues. V was clipped by 2 bases and J by 5 bases; unmatched bases: 10. The CDR3 nucleotides are TGTGCCAGCAGCTTACTCGGGGGGACAGGGTCCCACGAGCAGTACTTC. The encoded protein is CASSLLGGTGSHEQYF.

This clonotype was seen only a few times. J is TRBJ2-7 and V is TRBV28; D could derive from TRBD1 or TRBD2 (5 bases each). The CDR3 covers 17 residues. The V end lost 5 bases, the J end lost 3 bases, and 23 bases lay between the germline ends. Germline loops: CDR1 MDHEN, CDR2 SYDVKM. CDR3 nucleotides: TGTGCCAGCAGTCTGGGCCTCGGGACCGAATCATACTACGAGCAGTACTTC. Protein sequence: CASSLGLGTESYYEQYF.

This clonotype came up many times. This rearrangement joins TRBV28 to TRBJ2-5; D gene uncertain. Deletions cut 6 bases from V and 0 bases from J, with 20 bases between. CDR3 length: 17 residues. Germline assignment: CDR1 MDHEN and CDR2 SYDVKM. CDR3 in amino acids: CASSPPRVGRYQETQYF. The CDR3 bases are TGTGCCAGCAGCCCCCCTCGGGTCGGGCGCTACCAAGAGACCCAGTACTTC.

This clonotype was seen at least ten times. This chain joins TRBV19 and TRBJ2-7; 9 bases line up with TRBD2. The V gene end was trimmed by 10 bases and the J gene end by 2 bases; junction bases not matched to a gene: 9. The CDR3 extends over 14 amino acids. Germline V gene data show CDR1 as LNHDA and CDR2 as SQIVND (reference sequence). CDR3 loop: CATATSGLTYEQYF. The CDR3 coding sequence is TGTGCCACCGCGACTAGCGGCCTTACCTACGAGCAGTACTTC.

This clonotype came up many times. The rearrangement links TRBV6-2 or TRBV6-3 to TRBJ1-2; 9 bases fit TRBD1. The CDR3 covers 14 residues. Germline V gene lookup returns CDR1 MNHEY and CDR2 SVGEGT. J was trimmed by 8 bases and V by 4 bases; bases with no gene match: 8. The CDR3 is CASSSSRDREGYTF. The CDR3 coding sequence is TGTGCCAGCAGTTCCTCCCGGGACAGGGAGGGCTACACCTTC.

This clonotype was seen repeatedly, ten times or more. J is TRBJ2-2 and V is TRBV19, with TRBD2 matching 10 bases. Germline lookup yields CDR1 LNHDA and CDR2 SQIVND (reference sequence). The CDR3 totals 15 residues. Unmatched junction bases numbered 3, after V lost 5 bases and J lost 3 bases. CDR3 sequence: CASSGTSADTGELFF. CDR3 coding DNA: TGTGCCAGTAGTGGGACTAGCGCTGACACCGGGGAGCTGTTTTTT.

This clonotype was found many times. The CDR3 here is CASSPPLPSETEAFF. Written as DNA, the CDR3 is TGTGCCAGCTCACCACCGCTCCCCAGCGAGACTGAAGCTTTCTTT. This sequence joins TRBV18 and TRBJ1-1; D is ambiguous. CDR1 and CDR2 (germline): KGHSH, LQKENI. Trimming took off 0 bases at V and 5 bases at J, with 13 bases between the two ends. The CDR3 has 15 amino acids.

There are a few counts of this clonotype. This chain connects TRBV14 to TRBJ1-1; D uncertain. Germline CDR1 reads SGHDN; CDR2 reads FVKESK. V was clipped by 0 bases and J by 0 bases, with 8 bases between them. The CDR3 spans 15 residues. The CDR3 protein is CASSQEQRMNTEAFF. The CDR3 nucleotides read TGTGCCAGCAGCCAAGAACAGAGAATGAACACTGAAGCTTTCTTT. Full variable domain (rest looked up from reference TRBV14 and TRBJ1-1): EAGVTQFPSHSVIEKGQTVTLRCDPISGHDNLYWYRRVMGKEIKFLLHFVKESKQDESGMPNNRFLAERTGGTYSTLKVQPAELEDSGVYFCASSQEQRMNTEAFFGQGTRLTVV.